This passage covers 3 T cell receptor beta chains from one sample sequenced in a study of shared clonotypes between healthy human individuals. The assay was immunoSEQ multiplex PCR, and TCRdb's table has in-frame clones only and misses some. The sample lists 2 million to 3 million clones, around 94% occurring once. Sequencing was performed on naive CD4+ T cells sorted from blood. Stated subset: CD45RA+ positively selected. The receptors stem from a man between 18 and 29 years old in good health.

The rearrangement joins TRBV5-4 to TRBJ1-5; no definite D call. Germline-derived CDR1 and CDR2 are SGHNT and YYREEE (reference sequence). Trimming pared 4 bases from V and 4 bases from J, leaving 9 bases between. The CDR3 consists of 13 residues. CDR3 amino acids: CASSPDWNQPQHF. Written as DNA, the CDR3 is TGTGCCAGCAGCCCCGACTGGAATCAGCCCCAGCATTTT.

The V call is TRBV10-2, the J call TRBJ2-5; maybe TRBD1 (6 bases). The DNA end is a closer match to TRBJ2-7, so the J assignment may be wrong. Germline values: CDR1 WSHSY, CDR2 SAAADI. CDR3 length equals 14 residues. The CDR3 reads CASSESGQLYEQYF. DNA of the CDR3: TGCGCCAGCAGTGAAAGCGGACAGTTATACGAGCAGTACTTC.

The V call is TRBV27, the J call TRBJ2-3; possibly TRBD1 or TRBD2 for D (5 bases each). The germline V and J ends were trimmed by 4 bases and 3 bases, with 17 bases remaining between them. CDR1 is MNHEY and CDR2 is SMNVEV in the germline V gene (reference sequence). The CDR3 has 16 amino acids. In DNA, the CDR3 is TGTGCCAGCAGTTCGCTGGGGACGGACAAAACAGATACGCAGTATTTT. Translation: CASSSLGTDKTDTQYF.